The 8 T cell receptor beta chains in this list originate from one sample, sequenced in a study of T cell responses to AZD1222 COVID-19 vaccine (TCRdb year 2021). The library was prepared using the immunoSEQ multiplex PCR assay. What TCRdb holds here is the immuneACCESS table cut down to in-frame rearrangements. Part of the clones is not present; checked against another copy, under half of the missing clones reflect an unresolved V gene, and the others are unexplained. The sample contains some 110,000 clones, roughly 90% of them found a single time. The top ten constitute roughly 2.6% of the sample. The time point label, read with the paper, signifies: baseline before first vaccination. This sample comprised peripheral blood, obtained on day 0 of AZD1222 vaccination. The receptors originated from an adult in good health.

This chain joins TRBV3-1 (or the pseudogene TRBV3-2) and TRBJ2-7; TRBD2 matches 11 bases. Germline CDR1 LGHDT, CDR2 YNNKEL (reference sequence). There are 15 residues in the CDR3. After removal of 5 bases from V and 9 bases from J, the junction contained 12 bases not matched to a gene. The CDR3: CASSYLAGGNWVQYF. The CDR3 DNA sequence: TGTGCCAGCAGCTACCTAGCGGGGGGCAATTGGGTGCAGTACTTC.

V and J are TRBV7-9 and TRBJ1-4; D remains unclear. This CDR3 contains 13 residues. From germline, CDR1 is SEHNR and CDR2 FQNEAQ (reference sequence). V lost 5 bases to trimming and J lost 8 bases, with 12 bases between them. The CDR3 sequence is CASSPAGYEKLFF. In DNA, the CDR3 is TGTGCCAGCAGCCCGGCCGGGTACGAAAAACTGTTTTTT.

The chain couples TRBV11-2 to TRBJ2-7; D perhaps matches TRBD2 (5 bases). The germline CDR1 and CDR2 sequences are SGHAT and FQNNGV. The CDR3 runs to 15 residues. Trimming shortened V by 2 bases and J by 7 bases, and 18 bases separated the two germline ends. The CDR3 DNA reads as TGTGCCAGCAGCTTATCGGACTCGTTAATGGGGGAGCAGTACTTC. This translates into CASSLSDSLMGEQYF.

The DNA of the CDR3 is TGTGCCAGCAGTGAGGGTTGGGGGCCGGCGGGGGCCCAGTACTTC. As protein: CASSEGWGPAGAQYF. The chain joins TRBV2 to TRBJ2-5; possible D gene TRBD2, 7 bases. The CDR3 is made up of 15 amino acids. The V gene lost 3 bases and the J gene lost 9 bases, with 20 bases spanning the gap. Germline values: CDR1 SNHLY, CDR2 FYNNEI.

This clone was detected once. This chain uses TRBV5-1 with TRBJ1-6, with D possibly being TRBD1 (5 bases). Trimming took off 0 bases at V and 4 bases at J, with 17 bases between the two ends. This CDR3 has 18 residues. Germline-derived CDR1 and CDR2 are SGHRS and YFSETQ. For the CDR3, the DNA is TGCGCCAGCAGCTTGGAAGGGCCGGGGACGGGGTATAATTCACCCCTCCACTTT. It yields the protein CASSLEGPGTGYNSPLHF.

The chain has TRBV6-5 and TRBJ1-2, with unresolved D. The germline V gene has CDR1 MNHEY and CDR2 SVGAGI. The CDR3 sequence is 13 residues long. V lost 0 bases, J lost 3 bases, and 5 bases lay in between. The CDR3 loop is CASSYSEYYGYTF. The CDR3 DNA reads as TGTGCCAGCAGTTACTCAGAGTACTATGGCTACACCTTC.

This sequence joins TRBV7-2 and TRBJ1-1, with D possibly being TRBD1 (6 bases). The length of the CDR3 is 18 residues. V was cut by 5 bases and J by 0 bases, with 22 bases left in between. CDR1 is SGHTA and CDR2 is FQGNSA in the germline V gene. The chain's CDR3 is CASSPAGGWGIMNTEAFF. CDR3 nucleotides: TGTGCCAGCAGCCCTGCCGGGGGCTGGGGTATAATGAACACTGAAGCTTTCTTT. Variable domain in full (rest from reference TRBV7-2 and TRBJ1-1): GAGVSQSPSNKVTEKGKDVELRCDPISGHTALYWYRQSLGQGLEFLIYFQGNSAPDKSGLPSDRFSAERTGGSVSTLTIQRTQQEDSAVYLCASSPAGGWGIMNTEAFFGQGTRLTVV.

Of note for this clone: One end of the junction fails to match germline, which may point to a read error. The chain combines TRBV10-1 with TRBJ2-5; 8 bases map to TRBD2. The CDR3 has 13 amino acids. Germline V gene data show CDR1 as WNHNN and CDR2 as SYGVQD (reference sequence). CDR3 protein: CASSESGTSNHNF. The CDR3 DNA reads as TGCGCCAGCAGTGAGTCCGGGACTAGTAACCATAACTTC.